This TCR beta chain stems from a study of cytomegalovirus exposure and HLA in healthy donors. This PCR relied on a set of 60 Vbeta primers and 13 Jbeta primers. Produced via immunoSEQ multiplex PCR; TCRdb's table is partial and in-frame only. The data show around 70,000 clones, about 78% seen once. Sequencing input: PBMCs. This TCR was sampled from a girl between 5 and 17 years old in good health and CMV-seropositive.

The CDR3 region is CASSDAGGYNEQFF. CDR3 nucleotides: TGCGCCAGCAGTGACGCGGGAGGGTACAATGAGCAGTTCTTC. This chain joins TRBV10-1 and TRBJ2-1, with 9 bases lining up with TRBD2. Germline CDR1 WNHNN, CDR2 SYGVQD (reference sequence). The CDR3 covers 14 residues. Trimming at V came to 3 bases and at J to 4 bases, leaving 1 base not matched to a gene.